This is a list of T cell receptor beta chains from one sample in a study of T cell changes during pregnancy in multiple sclerosis. The data were produced by immunoSEQ multiplex PCR, yet TCRdb's version contains in-frame clones alone and is incomplete. The data contain 100,000 or so clones, approximately 92% of them seen just once; the ten biggest clones take up 3% to 3.5%. The sample here was peripheral blood, taken in the second trimester of pregnancy. The receptors shown here come from a female donor with multiple sclerosis, enrolled in a pregnancy study. Both conserved end residues are part of each CDR3. A D gene is named only where the DNA matches it firmly. A row's size may be missing; if present it is once, few, many or a size class.

cdr3_nt,cdr3_aa,clone_size,d_call,j_call,v_call,cdr3_length
TGTGCCAGCAGTTACTCGGGGGGGCCGGACGAGCAGTACTTC,CASSYSGGPDEQYF,NA,NA,TRBJ2-7,TRBV6-6,14
TGTGCCATCAGGGGAGCGGGAGGTTGGACAGATACGCAGTATTTT,CAIRGAGGWTDTQYF,once,TRBD2,TRBJ2-3,TRBV10-3,15
TGTGCCAGCAGTTACAGGGGTTATGAAGCTTTCTTT,CASSYRGYEAFF,NA,TRBD1,TRBJ1-1,TRBV7-2,12
TGTGCCAGCAGTACGCGGACAGGGGCCCACACAGATACGCAGTATTTT,CASSTRTGAHTDTQYF,NA,TRBD1,TRBJ2-3,TRBV27,16
TGTGCCAGCAGTTTTTGGGGCCGCGGACCCCAGCATTTT,CASSFWGRGPQHF,NA,NA,TRBJ1-5,TRBV27,13
TGTGCCAGCAAAGCCCGGACAGTTTCCTACGAGCAGTACTTC,CASKARTVSYEQYF,NA,NA,TRBJ2-7,TRBV28,14
TGTGCCAGCAGCACTACTAGAACCTCCTACAATGAGCAGTTCTTC,CASSTTRTSYNEQFF,NA,NA,TRBJ2-1,TRBV5-4,15
TGTGCCAGCAGTGAACAAGGGGCCCAGTACTTC,CASSEQGAQYF,NA,NA,TRBJ2-5,TRBV2,11
TGTGCCAGCAGCTTGAGTGCGCCGGATACGCAGTATTTT,CASSLSAPDTQYF,NA,NA,TRBJ2-3,TRBV5-4,13
TGTGCCAGCAGCCCGCGACTTGCAACCGGGGAGCTGTTTTTT,CASSPRLATGELFF,NA,NA,TRBJ2-2,TRBV7-6,14
TGTGCCATCAGTGAGGGCCAGGGTCTGGGCGAGCAGTACTTC,CAISEGQGLGEQYF,NA,NA,TRBJ2-7,TRBV10-3,14
TGTGCCAGCAAACCACTAGCAGTAGCGTTCTACGAGCAGTACTTC,CASKPLAVAFYEQYF,NA,NA,TRBJ2-7,TRBV27,15
TGTGCCAGCAGCTTAGGTGCGGGAGGCTCCTACAATGAGCAGTTCTTC,CASSLGAGGSYNEQFF,NA,TRBD2,TRBJ2-1,TRBV7-9,16
TGTGCCAGCAGTCCTTTGGACACAACGAGTGAAGCTTTCTTT,CASSPLDTTSEAFF,once,NA,TRBJ1-1,TRBV7-9,14
TGTGCCAGCAGCGTACGGGGGGGCGCCGGCTACACCTTC,CASSVRGGAGYTF,NA,NA,TRBJ1-2,TRBV9,13
TGTGCCATCAGCCCCGGGGGGGGTGAAGCTTTCTTT,CAISPGGGEAFF,NA,NA,TRBJ1-1,TRBV10-3,12
TGTGCCAGCATGAGGGGAGGAGATACGCAGTATTTT,CASMRGGDTQYF,NA,NA,TRBJ2-3,TRBV9,12
TGTGCTAGTGGTTCCTCTAGCGGGAGGACATATGAGCAGTTCTTC,CASGSSSGRTYEQFF,NA,TRBD2,TRBJ2-1,TRBV12-5,15
TGTGCCAGCAGGGGGACAGAGAACACTGAAGCTTTCTTT,CASRGTENTEAFF,NA,TRBD1,TRBJ1-1,TRBV25-1,13
TGTGCCAGCAGTTTAAGGGTAGCGGAAGCCAAAAACATTCAGTACTTC,CASSLRVAEAKNIQYF,NA,NA,TRBJ2-4,TRBV27,16
TGTGCCAGCAGCGTCTCCAGTGCAACTAATGAAAAACTGTTTTTT,CASSVSSATNEKLFF,once,NA,TRBJ1-4,TRBV9,15
TGTGCCAGCAGCTTAAGGAGACTAGCGGGAGGGGGGACAGATACGCAGTATTTT,CASSLRRLAGGGTDTQYF,NA,TRBD2,TRBJ2-3,TRBV7-9,18
TGTGCCAGCAGGCCCCCAAAACAGGGGGGTACGAACACTGAAGCTTTCTTT,CASRPPKQGGTNTEAFF,NA,TRBD1,TRBJ1-1,TRBV28,17
TGTGCCAGCAGCCCCGTCCGGGGGGGGAAGGGCTATGGCTACACCTTC,CASSPVRGGKGYGYTF,once,NA,TRBJ1-2,TRBV7-9,16
TGTGCCAGCATGGGGCTCTCGAAGACCCAGTACTTC,CASMGLSKTQYF,NA,NA,TRBJ2-5,TRBV28,12
TGTGCCAGCAGCTTGGGACTAGCGGGAGGGGGGGAGACCCAGTACTTC,CASSLGLAGGGETQYF,NA,TRBD2,TRBJ2-5,TRBV7-3,16
TGTGCCAGCAGCCCAGGGGGGACTTCGCAGTATTTT,CASSPGGTSQYF,NA,NA,TRBJ2-3,TRBV11-2,12
TGTGCCTGGAGTTATCGACAGGGGCCAAGCTCTGGAAACACCATATATTTT,CAWSYRQGPSSGNTIYF,NA,TRBD1,TRBJ1-3,TRBV30,17
TGTGCCACCAGCAGAGGAGGCACAGATACGCAGTATTTT,CATSRGGTDTQYF,few,NA,TRBJ2-3,TRBV15,13
TGTGCCAGCAGCCCGCTCGGGACAGACTTCTATGGCTACACCTTC,CASSPLGTDFYGYTF,once,TRBD1,TRBJ1-2,TRBV5-6,15
TGTGCCAGCAGCTCCGGGACAGATAGCAATCAGCCCCAGCATTTT,CASSSGTDSNQPQHF,NA,TRBD1,TRBJ1-5,TRBV6-6,15
TGTGCCAGCAGCTTAGCTCCGGGACTAGCGGGCTCCTACAATGAGCAGTTCTTC,CASSLAPGLAGSYNEQFF,NA,TRBD2,TRBJ2-1,TRBV11-2,18
TGTGCCAGCAGCTTTAAGTCAGGTCCTATGGTCGAGCAGTACTTC,CASSFKSGPMVEQYF,NA,NA,TRBJ2-7,TRBV7-6,15
TGTGCCAGCAGTCTCTACAATGAGCAGTTCTTC,CASSLYNEQFF,NA,NA,TRBJ2-1,TRBV27,11
TGTGCCAGCAGCTCTTCGACTAGCGGGATAGTTAAGACAGATACGCAGTATTTT,CASSSSTSGIVKTDTQYF,NA,TRBD2,TRBJ2-3,TRBV11-2,18